The sequence of this T cell receptor beta chain was determined in a study of blood T cell repertoires in COVID-19 (dated by TCRdb to about 2020). Looking at the study overall: The collaborator samples originated in the United States, Italy and Spain and spanned the acute and convalescent phases of COVID-19. The prospective study material was composed of cDNA or gDNA derived from T cells, B-cell-depleted T cells, or PBMCs. Subjects who had been exposed to COVID-19, were actively infected with it, or had recovered from it provided the deeply sampled blood TCRbeta repertoires that made up the dataset. The repertoires were released in a freely available public database intended as a resource for research on the immune response to SARS-CoV-2. Samples came from the ongoing ImmuneRACE study (first 160 participants) plus 1,254 subjects from 6 global collaborators. The sample metadata nearly always contained a de-identified subject ID, COVID-19 status, age in years and sex. Where HLA class I and class II types were available, the types were taken from metadata supplied by the sample provider, not from assay-based typing. Summary of the overall study and its limitations: The quantity of clinical and demographic metadata differed by source and by participant and was supplied without curation.

In Seattle, one collaborating source enrolled patients while the infection was active and tracked those patients longitudinally over the course of disease. Whole blood was collected in K2EDTA tubes by collaborating institutions according to the institutions' own protocols. For TCRbeta analysis, collaborators shipped samples as frozen whole blood, isolated PBMCs, or DNA extracted from either of those sample types. The immunoSEQ Assay, a bias-controlled multiplex PCR, was used to amplify TCRbeta CDR3 regions from genomic DNA. Processing in the source paper ran as follows. The number of nucleated cells in each sample was estimated by amplification of reference gene primers within the assay. To quantify the absolute abundance of each unique TCRbeta CDR3 rearrangement, sequence reads were collapsed and filtered. For each sample, productive Simpson clonality was calculated by taking the square root of Simpson's diversity index across productive rearrangements. The source is immuneACCESS, and TCRdb retained only in-frame sequences with V and J called. Part of the clones is not carried over; for the studies checked, unresolved V genes explain less than half of this, and the remainder is unexplained. Clonal size and the V and J genes are those of that table, whereas D and trimming came from the DNA. The sample table records 300,000 to 400,000 clones; around 87% of these occur just once. The ten largest clones capture about 6% of the sample.

Concerning this clone itself: No cognate antigen has been identified for it. Qualities for individual bases were not recorded, and no much larger clone is one base off.

Looking up the germline V gene (reference sequence) yields CDR1 SEHNR and CDR2 FQNEAQ. The V end loses 5 bases and the J end loses 7 bases, and a stretch of 18 bases separates them. The CDR3, cysteine through phenylalanine, is 14 amino acids long. Solely the CDR3 DNA is kept, with 42 bases framed from the first base. The TCR comes from a woman between 50 and 59 years old with COVID-19, enrolled during active disease. The sequencing input was peripheral blood. The chain is encoded by TRBV7-9 joined to TRBJ2-7, with TRBD2 as a weak D call on 6 bases. The CDR3 is CASSPPTGVQEQYF. The DNA reads as follows: TGTGCCAGCAGCCCCCCGACGGGAGTTCAAGAGCAGTACTTC.